These T cell receptor beta chains were read from a single sample in a study of cytomegalovirus exposure and HLA in healthy donors. Profiled with immunoSEQ multiplex PCR; TCRdb holds only in-frame clones, not every one. The sample shows tens of thousands of clones, 73% of them seen only once. The sample consisted of PBMCs. The receptor source for this set is a middle-aged man in good health and CMV-seronegative. The CDR3 runs from the conserved cysteine through the conserved F or W. D genes are given only for firm matches. For some rows the clone size is stated as once, few or many, or as a class when expanded; others skip it.

v_call	clone_size	j_call	d_call	cdr3_aa	cdr3_nt
TRBV7-3	NA	TRBJ1-3	NA	CASSDRFGNTIYF	TGTGCCAGCAGCGACAGATTTGGAAACACCATATATTTT
TRBV11-1	few	TRBJ2-3	TRBD2	CASSFRSGGGAWGTQYF	TGTGCCAGCAGCTTCCGCTCAGGCGGGGGGGCGTGGGGTACGCAGTATTTT
TRBV29-1	NA	TRBJ2-2	NA	CSVIPIITGSTGELFF	TGCAGCGTCATCCCGATCATCACGGGGTCCACCGGGGAGCTGTTTTTT
TRBV2	NA	TRBJ2-7	NA	CASKGTYLSYEQYF	TGTGCCAGCAAAGGGACATACCTCTCCTACGAGCAGTACTTC
TRBV13	NA	TRBJ2-1	TRBD2	CASSLGPLGGAGNEQFF	TGTGCCAGCAGCTTAGGCCCGCTCGGGGGGGCGGGCAATGAGCAGTTCTTC
TRBV10-3	few	TRBJ2-3	NA	CAISEGWGETQYF	TGTGCCATCAGTGAGGGGTGGGGGGAGACGCAGTATTTT
TRBV7-8	NA	TRBJ1-5	NA	CASSEQGLQPQHF	TGTGCCAGCAGCGAACAGGGTCTTCAGCCCCAGCATTTT
TRBV7-8	NA	TRBJ2-3	TRBD2	CASSLDSGGDLDTQYF	TGTGCCAGCAGCTTAGATAGCGGGGGCGATCTAGATACGCAGTATTTT
TRBV7-8	few	TRBJ2-2	NA	CASSQGGGAAGELFF	TGTGCCAGCAGCCAGGGGGGCGGGGCGGCCGGGGAGCTGTTTTTT
TRBV5-1	once	TRBJ1-1	TRBD1	CASSLVGQGMNTEAFF	TGCGCCAGCAGCCTCGTTGGACAGGGGATGAACACTGAAGCTTTCTTT
TRBV18	NA	TRBJ1-2	NA	CASSPPVGPQGEGYTF	TGTGCCAGCTCACCACCTGTCGGGCCCCAGGGCGAGGGCTACACCTTC
TRBV5-1	NA	TRBJ2-1	TRBD1	CASATGNEQFF	TGCGCCAGCGCGACAGGGAATGAGCAGTTCTTC
TRBV11-2	few	TRBJ1-2	TRBD1	CASRSQGQGRVGLGYTF	TGTGCCAGCAGATCGCAGGGACAGGGAAGGGTGGGGCTTGGCTACACCTTC
TRBV6-1	NA	TRBJ1-5	NA	CASSGGRAGGNQPQHF	TGTGCCAGCAGTGGAGGAAGGGCAGGGGGCAATCAGCCCCAGCATTTT
TRBV27	NA	TRBJ1-2	NA	CASSLRAGLNGYTF	TGTGCCAGCAGTTTAAGGGCAGGGCTGAATGGCTACACCTTC
TRBV5-1	NA	TRBJ2-5	TRBD2	CASSLRLAGAPLQVETQYF	TGCGCCAGCAGCTTGAGGCTAGCGGGCGCTCCGTTGCAGGTTGAGACCCAGTACTTC
TRBV9	NA	TRBJ1-6	NA	CASSEVMGPNSPLHF	TGTGCCAGCAGCGAGGTAATGGGGCCCAATTCACCCCTCCACTTT
TRBV9	few	TRBJ2-1	TRBD2	CASSVWGGNEQFF	TGTGCCAGCAGCGTCTGGGGGGGGAATGAGCAGTTCTTC
TRBV7-3	NA	TRBJ2-1	TRBD1	CASSLSAGQAYNEQFF	TGTGCCAGCAGCTTAAGTGCGGGACAGGCTTACAATGAGCAGTTCTTC
TRBV5-1	NA	TRBJ2-5	TRBD2	CASSQRGLLETQYF	TGCGCCAGCAGTCAGCGGGGGTTACTAGAGACCCAGTACTTC
TRBV6-1	few	TRBJ1-2	TRBD1	CASRLEGAANYGYTF	TGTGCCAGCCGCCTGGAGGGGGCAGCTAACTATGGCTACACCTTC
TRBV4-2	NA	TRBJ2-7	TRBD1	CASSPPTGVEQYF	TGTGCCAGCAGCCCCCCGACAGGGGTCGAGCAGTACTTC
TRBV6-1	NA	TRBJ1-5	NA	CASSDDRRSNQPQHF	TGTGCCAGCAGTGACGACAGGAGGAGCAATCAGCCCCAGCATTTT
TRBV14	NA	TRBJ1-1	NA	CASSQGWGGTEAFF	TGTGCCAGCAGCCAAGGATGGGGGGGAACTGAAGCTTTCTTT